Below, 27 T cell receptor beta chains from the same sample are listed, as sequenced in a study of T cells in Graves' hyperthyroidism and ophthalmopathy (dated by TCRdb to the late 2010s). Library prep was done by multiplex PCR. Sequencing relied on an Illumina HiSeq 2000. The TCR beta CDR3 regions were amplified from the RNA transcripts. The first round of RT-PCR for the TCR CDR3 was performed with the HTBI primer set and the Qiagen OneStep RT-PCR kit. The raw public data were reprocessed by TCRdb itself: fastp quality trimming at Q25, MiXCR clonotype calling, in-frame beta chains only. All rows with the same CDR3 protein become a single entry with the most common DNA and genes. The sample profile shows around 620,000 distinct CDR3 sequences; roughly 16% of them were found once. 3.5% to 4% of the sample belongs to the ten largest clones. Sequences were obtained from blood. The receptors derive from a woman in her 30s with Graves' hyperthyroidism.

The genes are TRBV27 and TRBJ2-7; 7 nucleotides line up with TRBD1. This CDR3 is built from 17 residues. Germline V lookup: CDR1 MNHEY, CDR2 SMNVEV (reference sequence). J lost 3 bases, V lost 6 bases, and 17 bases had no gene match. CDR3 in amino acids: CASRLGPGLGQSYEQYF. The DNA of the CDR3 is TGTGCCAGCAGATTGGGGCCGGGATTGGGACAGAGCTACGAGCAGTACTTC.

This clonotype was seen more than once but under ten times. The chain is built from TRBV20-1 and TRBJ2-3; 10 nucleotides align to TRBD2. This CDR3 spans 15 amino acids. From germline, CDR1 is DFQATT and CDR2 SNEGSKA (reference sequence). V shed 3 bases, J shed 4 bases, and the junction held 7 bases outside the gene matches. In DNA form, the CDR3 reads TGCAGTGCTAGGCTAGCGGGAGATCGAGCAGATACGCAGTATTTT. It yields the protein CSARLAGDRADTQYF.

This clonotype was recorded at least ten times. The chain has TRBV6-2 or TRBV6-3 and TRBJ2-7; TRBD2 aligns across 14 bases. The germline gives CDR1 MNHEY, CDR2 SVGEGT. J was trimmed by 3 bases and V by 5 bases; bases with no gene match: 6. CDR3 length: 16 amino acids. The chain's CDR3 is CASSGLAGGSGYEQYF. The CDR3 DNA is TGTGCCAGCAGTGGACTAGCGGGAGGCTCGGGCTACGAGCAGTACTTC.

This clonotype was detected ten times or more. The gene calls are TRBV4-2 and TRBJ1-1, with D unclear. The ends were cut back, 0 bases at V and 11 bases at J, with 19 bases in the middle. In germline, CDR1 is LGHNA, CDR2 YNFKEQ. This CDR3 is built from 15 residues. The CDR3 sequence: CASSQDRDTKVGAFF. CDR3 DNA: TGTGCCAGCAGCCAAGATAGAGACACCAAGGTGGGGGCTTTCTTT.

This clonotype was found a few times. The chain is built from TRBV7-9 and TRBJ1-5; possible D gene TRBD1, 5 bases. Trimming stripped 4 bases from V and 0 bases from J, with 10 bases between. The germline V gene encodes CDR1 SEHNR and CDR2 FQNEAQ (reference sequence). The CDR3 is 15 residues long. CDR3 residues: CASSSGTDSNQPQHF. DNA of the CDR3: TGTGCCAGCAGCTCAGGGACCGATAGCAATCAGCCCCAGCATTTT. Looking up the rest from reference TRBV7-9 and TRBJ1-5 gives the full variable domain: DTGVSQNPRHKITKRGQNVTFRCDPISEHNRLYWYRQTLGQGPEFLTYFQNEAQLEKSRLLSDRFSAERPKGSFSTLEIQRTEQGDSAMYLCASSSGTDSNQPQHFGDGTRLSIL.

This clonotype occurred many times. The rearrangement uses TRBV2 and TRBJ1-2; TRBD1 matches at 9 bases. The CDR3 loop spans 14 amino acids. The germline V gene encodes CDR1 SNHLY and CDR2 FYNNEI. Trimming removed 4 bases from V and 4 bases from J; junction bases left unmatched: 4. The CDR3 spells CASSVGQGRYGYTF. CDR3 sequence (DNA): TGTGCCAGCAGTGTGGGACAGGGACGCTATGGCTACACCTTC.

Ten or more counts support this clonotype. The chain employs TRBV7-2 and TRBJ2-3, with 10 positions matching TRBD2. CDR1 is SGHTA, CDR2 FQGNSA, per germline. The J segment lost 6 bases and the V segment lost 4 bases, leaving 10 bases of the junction unmatched. CDR3 length equals 16 residues. Here the CDR3 DNA reads TGTGCCAGCAGCTCCACCGGGGTAGCGGGAGGTGATACGCAGTATTTT. Protein: CASSSTGVAGGDTQYF.

This clonotype has a count of ten or more. The chain uses TRBV12-3 or TRBV12-4 and TRBJ1-5, with D hard to call. V lost 2 bases and J lost 3, with 11 bases in between. CDR3 length equals 15 residues. In DNA, the CDR3 is TGTGCCAGCAGTTTAATGAGAGGGCCCAATCAGCCCCAGCATTTT. It is translated as CASSLMRGPNQPQHF.

This clonotype appeared a few times. The chain joins TRBV7-2 to TRBJ2-7; possibly TRBD2 for D (6 bases). V was pared by 2 bases and J by 2 bases, with 16 bases between. Germline CDR1 reads SGHTA; CDR2 reads FQGNSA. The CDR3 covers 16 residues. The CDR3 spells CASSLNSAEGTYEQYF. In nucleotides, the CDR3 is TGTGCCAGCAGCTTAAACTCCGCGGAGGGGACCTACGAGCAGTACTTC.

This clonotype was counted many times. The chain carries TRBV2 and TRBJ1-1; D gene unclear. Between the trimmed V and J ends, which lost 1 base and 4 bases, there was a span of 13 bases. Germline CDR1 reads SNHLY; CDR2 reads FYNNEI. CDR3 size: 15 residues. CDR3 sequence reads: CASSEDLGVSTEAFF. CDR3 in DNA: TGTGCCAGCAGTGAAGATCTGGGAGTGAGCACTGAAGCTTTCTTT.

The table lists this clonotype with many counts. V and J are TRBV6-1 and TRBJ2-7, with 9 nucleotides matching TRBD2. Germline CDR1 MNHNS, CDR2 SASEGT. This CDR3 comprises 14 residues. Losses at the gene ends were 5 bases for V and 3 bases for J; bases not matched to a gene: 5. CDR3 DNA sequence: TGTGCCAGCAGTCAGGGACTAGCCTACTACGAGCAGTACTTC. Residues: CASSQGLAYYEQYF.

J is TRBJ2-2 and V is TRBV28, with D possibly matching TRBD2 (5 bases). CDR3 length: 15 residues. V shed 8 bases and J shed 4 bases, with 17 bases lying between them. Germline loops: CDR1 MDHEN, CDR2 SYDVKM. As DNA, the CDR3 is TGTGCCAGCCTAGCTATGTTTAGGGTCACCGGGGAGCTGTTTTTT. As protein: CASLAMFRVTGELFF.

This chain uses TRBV2 with TRBJ1-1; no clear D. V dropped 7 bases and J dropped 0 bases, with 9 bases sitting between them. The CDR3 spans 13 residues. Per germline, CDR1 SNHLY and CDR2 FYNNEI. In nucleotides, the CDR3 is TGTGCCAGCATGCGGGTCGTGAACACTGAAGCTTTCTTT. It encodes CASMRVVNTEAFF.

This clonotype has a count of ten or more. The V call is TRBV30, the J call TRBJ1-1; D may be TRBD1 (6 bases). CDR1 GTSNPN and CDR2 SVGIG come from the germline V gene (reference sequence). The length of the CDR3 is 15 residues. Trimming left V 1 base short and J 4 bases short, with 16 bases between. The CDR3 sequence is CAWSDARGASTEAFF. The CDR3 bases are TGTGCCTGGAGTGACGCCCGGGGGGCGAGCACTGAAGCTTTCTTT.

This clonotype was observed a handful of times. CDR3 nucleotides: TGTGCCAGCAGCTTAGAGGGGACTAGCGGGAGACGGGAGCAGTTCTTC. Translation gives CASSLEGTSGRREQFF. The V and J genes are TRBV7-8 and TRBJ2-1; TRBD2 matches 14 bases. The CDR3 consists of 16 residues. The germline gives CDR1 SGHVS, CDR2 FQNEAQ. The V segment lost 1 base and the J segment 10 bases; nucleotides outside the gene matches: 6.

The chain is built from TRBV20-1 and TRBJ2-2; TRBD1 might be the D (6 bases). The CDR3 is made up of 15 amino acids. From germline, CDR1 is DFQATT and CDR2 SNEGSKA (reference sequence). Deletions cut 1 base from V and 5 bases from J, with 14 bases between. Written as DNA, the CDR3 is TGCAGTGCTAGAGGAGGGACATTCAAAACCGGGGAGCTGTTTTTT. Protein sequence: CSARGGTFKTGELFF.

The chain couples TRBV27 to TRBJ2-2; D gene unclear. This CDR3 spans 15 amino acids. Germline lookup yields CDR1 MNHEY and CDR2 SMNVEV (reference sequence). Trimming stripped 2 bases from V and 4 bases from J, with 11 bases between. CDR3 sequence: CASSLARGSTGELFF. The CDR3 DNA follows: TGTGCCAGCAGTTTAGCTAGAGGTAGCACCGGGGAGCTGTTTTTT.

The genes are TRBV5-1 and TRBJ2-7; TRBD2 agrees at 9 bases. Trimming took 4 bases from V and 3 from J; bases not matched to a gene: 8. The CDR3 extends over 15 amino acids. Germline CDR1 is SGHRS and CDR2 is YFSETQ. The CDR3, as DNA: TGCGCCAGCAGCCATCGACTAGCGGCGGGCTACGAGCAGTACTTC. Encoded protein: CASSHRLAAGYEQYF.

This clonotype was observed many times. The V gene is TRBV5-1, the J gene TRBJ2-1; D not certain. The CDR3 has 11 residues. The V gene's germline CDR1 is SGHRS and CDR2 YFSETQ. With 7 bases removed from V and 5 bases from J, the gap between germline ends came to 7 bases. In DNA, the CDR3 is TGCGCCAGCCGAGAGAACAATGAGCAGTTCTTC. Residues: CASRENNEQFF.

The chain links TRBV27 to TRBJ1-5, with D possibly matching TRBD1 (5 bases). The length of the CDR3 is 14 residues. The germline gives CDR1 MNHEY, CDR2 SMNVEV (reference sequence). V was cut by 4 bases and J by 5 bases, with 12 bases left in between. Here the CDR3 DNA reads TGTGCCAGCAGTTCTCAGGGCTTGCATCAGCCCCAGCATTTT. Its protein is CASSSQGLHQPQHF.

In regard to this clonotype: Just one base apart from a much larger clone, this may be a read error. V usage is TRBV9 and J usage is TRBJ2-3, with 9 positions matching TRBD1. The V gene end was trimmed by 4 bases and the J gene end by 5 bases; junction bases not matched to a gene: 14. Per the germline V gene, CDR1 is SGDLS and CDR2 is YYNGEE. This CDR3 is 17 amino acids long. The CDR3 loop is CASSPWTGEGIGDTQYF. CDR3 in DNA: TGTGCCAGCAGCCCCTGGACAGGGGAAGGTATAGGAGATACGCAGTATTTT.

This clonotype was counted at least ten times. This chain connects TRBV28 to TRBJ1-2; a possible D gene is TRBD1 (5 bases). V was pared by 6 bases and J by 2 bases, with 13 bases between. The germline gives CDR1 MDHEN, CDR2 SYDVKM. This CDR3 is built from 14 residues. The chain's CDR3 is CASREGRRNYGYTF. The DNA of the CDR3 is TGTGCCAGCAGAGAGGGACGGCGAAACTATGGCTACACCTTC.

This clonotype was counted ten times or more. The chain has TRBV6-2 or TRBV6-3 and TRBJ2-7; perhaps TRBD1 as D (6 bases). Trimming left V 2 bases short and J 4 bases short, with 9 bases between. The V gene's germline CDR1 is MNHEY and CDR2 SVGEGT. This CDR3 spans 13 amino acids. This CDR3 reads CASSYDRPYEQYF. CDR3 nucleotide sequence: TGTGCCAGCAGTTACGACAGGCCTTACGAGCAGTACTTC.

This clonotype was recorded at least ten times. The rearrangement links TRBV6-1 to TRBJ2-1, with TRBD2 matching 7 bases. After removal of 6 bases from V and 6 bases from J, the junction contained 5 bases not matched to a gene. Germline values: CDR1 MNHNS, CDR2 SASEGT. The CDR3 is 13 amino acids. The CDR3 coding sequence is TGTGCCAGCAGGTCTAGCGGAACCAATGAGCAGTTCTTC. Encoded protein: CASRSSGTNEQFF.

This chain joins TRBV28 and TRBJ1-4, with 7 bases fitting TRBD1. The germline CDR1 and CDR2 sequences are MDHEN and SYDVKM. The CDR3 length is 15 residues. V trimming: 5 bases; J trimming: 7 bases; junction bases outside the gene matches: 10. The CDR3 is CASSLTGARGEKLFF. CDR3 nucleotides: TGTGCCAGCAGTCTTACAGGGGCAAGGGGTGAAAAACTGTTTTTT.

This clonotype turned up a few times. The chain carries TRBV9 and TRBJ1-1; D gene unclear. The germline V gene encodes CDR1 SGDLS and CDR2 YYNGEE. The CDR3 loop spans 14 amino acids. V was clipped by 4 bases and J by 2 bases, with 12 bases between them. The CDR3 nucleotides are TGTGCCAGCAGCACAAGAGATGCCAACACTGAAGCTTTCTTT. This sequence encodes CASSTRDANTEAFF.

This chain connects TRBV5-1 to TRBJ2-1; 16 positions agree with TRBD2. Germline trimming cut 1 base from V and 12 bases from J; bases unmatched to any gene: 10. The CDR3 is made up of 17 amino acids. Germline V CDR1 and CDR2: SGHRS, YFSETQ. The CDR3 nucleotides read TGCGCCAGCAGCTTGATCTCCGGGACTAGCGGGAGGGCGACGCAGTTCTTC. This codes for CASSLISGTSGRATQFF. The variable domain in full, with the rest retrieved from reference TRBV5-1 and TRBJ2-1, is KAGVTQTPRYLIKTRGQQVTLSCSPISGHRSVSWYQQTPGQGLQFLFEYFSETQRNKGNFPGRFSGRQFSNSRSEMNVSTLELGDSALYLCASSLISGTSGRATQFFGPGTRLTVL.